This T cell receptor (beta chain) is from a study of identical twins. Donors uniformly comprised healthy Caucasians. General observations from the study: Modeled out-of-frame TCR alpha sharing in monozygotic twins fell below observed levels.

Notes on this clonotype: Its target is not known.

Germline V gives CDR1 SGHRS, CDR2 YFSETQ. CDR3 size: 14 residues. Trimming removed 0 bases from V and 11 bases from J, with 14 bases in between. TCRdb analysed the 5' RACE reads with MiXCR anew, one entry per CDR3 protein. The table lists 690,000 or so distinct CDR3 sequences, 8.6% of them singletons. The sample was also linked to a second study, of yellow fever vaccine responses in identical twins.

The chain couples TRBV5-1 to TRBJ2-2; D gene unclear. This clonotype was sampled from a woman aged 18-29 years in good health. The sequenced sample was PBMCs. CDR3 amino acids: CASSLASSSSELFF. In DNA form, the CDR3 reads TGCGCCAGCAGCTTGGCCTCAAGCTCGAGTGAGCTGTTTTTT.